This paragraph reports one T cell receptor beta chain. Its antigen is as yet unknown. Clones were read by immunoSEQ multiplex PCR, and TCRdb kept only the in-frame ones, dropping some. The table has around 170,000 clones, around 88% seen once. Germline CDR1 SNHLY, CDR2 FYNNEI. The CDR3 sequence is 12 residues long. V shed 6 bases and J 3 bases; nucleotides not matched to a gene: 2. The sample comes from a study of Ad26.COV2.S vaccination and SARS-CoV-2 variants. Whole-study findings and limits: Substantial breadth was reported for post-vaccination spike-specific CD8+ and CD4+ T cells. Vaccine and placebo recipients had similar non-spike TCR breadth. Total responses of T cells may have been underestimated by the analyses of TCR breadth and depth. Recipients given vaccine exceeded placebo recipients in spike-specific TCR breadth.

This chain uses TRBV2 with TRBJ2-7, with 7 positions matching TRBD1. This material consisted of peripheral blood, taken after recovery from COVID-19. This receptor was obtained from a human donor who had recovered from COVID-19. CDR3 DNA sequence: TGTGCCAGCAGGGGGACAGTCTACGAGCAGTACTTC. This gives the protein CASRGTVYEQYF.